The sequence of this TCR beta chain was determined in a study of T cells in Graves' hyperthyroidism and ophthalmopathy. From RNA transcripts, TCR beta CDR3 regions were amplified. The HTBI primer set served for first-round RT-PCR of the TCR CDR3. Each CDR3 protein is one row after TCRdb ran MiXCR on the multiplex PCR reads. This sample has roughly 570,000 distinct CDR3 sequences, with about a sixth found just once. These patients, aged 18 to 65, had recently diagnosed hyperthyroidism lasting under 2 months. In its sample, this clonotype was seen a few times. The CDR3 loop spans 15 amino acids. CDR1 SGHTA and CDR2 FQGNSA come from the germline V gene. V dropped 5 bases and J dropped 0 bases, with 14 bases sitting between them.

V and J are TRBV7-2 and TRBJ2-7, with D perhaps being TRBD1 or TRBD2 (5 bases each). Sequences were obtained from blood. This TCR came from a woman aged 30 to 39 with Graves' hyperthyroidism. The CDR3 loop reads CASSRSGTDSYEQYF. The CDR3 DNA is TGTGCCAGCAGCCGGAGTGGGACGGACTCCTACGAGCAGTACTTC.